This T cell receptor (beta chain) is drawn from a study of spatial heterogeneity in lung cancer. Germline-derived CDR1 and CDR2 are ENHRY and SYGVKD. The CDR3 extends over 13 amino acids. V lost 6 bases and J lost 2, with 10 bases in between. The time point is: sample taken at primary tumor resection. The cohort: around 79 early-stage, untreated non-small cell lung cancer patients. Whole RNA, isolated from tumor, nontumor lung or frozen PBMC, was sequenced without prior sorting. Via MiXCR, TCRdb re-called the 5' RACE reads, giving one row per CDR3 protein. This table holds tens of thousands of distinct CDR3 sequences, roughly 7.2% found once. This clonotype was picked up many times.

Sequencing used PBMCs, obtained at surgery. The source of this sequence is a male donor with early-stage non-small cell lung cancer. This sequence joins TRBV10-3 and TRBJ2-5; D possibly corresponds to TRBD2 (5 bases). CDR3 coding DNA: TGTGCCATCAGCCAACTAGTTCAAGAGACCCAGTACTTC. This gives the protein CAISQLVQETQYF.